These T cell receptor beta chains were read from a single sample in a study of spatial heterogeneity in lung cancer. TCRdb independently ran MiXCR on the 5' RACE reads; one entry per CDR3 protein. Of around 8,800 distinct CDR3 sequences detected, 6.5% to 8.5% appear once; the ten largest clones hold about 8.6%. Source: lung tumor tissue, taken at surgery. These receptors all stem from a male donor with early-stage non-small cell lung cancer. The CDR3 runs from the conserved cysteine through the conserved F or W. A D gene is named only where the DNA matches it firmly. Clone size is given as once, few, many or a size class.

clone size	V gene	J gene	D gene	CDR3 DNA	CDR3 protein
many	TRBV19	TRBJ2-4	TRBD2	TGTGCCAGTAGTACCGGGACTAGCGGGAACATTCAGTACTTC	CASSTGTSGNIQYF
many	TRBV13	TRBJ2-3	-	TGTGCCAGCACCCCCCAAGGGACAGATACGCAGTATTTT	CASTPQGTDTQYF
medium-sized	TRBV5-5	TRBJ2-7	TRBD1	TGTGCCAGCAGCCTTTCTGGGACAGGGCCTGATCGCTACGAGCAGTACTTC	CASSLSGTGPDRYEQYF
medium-sized	TRBV7-2	TRBJ1-1	-	TGTGCCAGCAGCTTAGTCCTGAACACTGAAGCTTTCTTT	CASSLVLNTEAFF
many	TRBV29-1	TRBJ2-1	-	TGCAGCGTTGTAGGCAATTCTTACAATGAGCAGTTCTTC	CSVVGNSYNEQFF
many	TRBV20-1	TRBJ2-7	TRBD2	TGCAGTGCCGAGATGGGGACTACCTACGAGCAGTACTTC	CSAEMGTTYEQYF
medium-sized	TRBV19	TRBJ1-5	-	TGTGCCAGTATCTCCTGGCGAGATCAGCCCCAGCATTTT	CASISWRDQPQHF
many	TRBV30	TRBJ1-4	TRBD1	TGTGCCTGGAGTCCCCTGACAGGGGGAGGGGAAAAACTGTTTTTT	CAWSPLTGGGEKLFF
medium-sized	TRBV20-1	TRBJ2-3	TRBD2	TGCAGTGCTAGGGGGACTAGAGGGACAGATACGCAGTATTTT	CSARGTRGTDTQYF
many	TRBV20-1	TRBJ2-7	TRBD1	TGCAGTCCACACACAGGGGGCTTGAACGAGCAGTACTTC	CSPHTGGLNEQYF
medium-sized	TRBV6-6	TRBJ2-1	-	TGTGCCAGCAGTTACGGTGATGAGCAGTTCTTC	CASSYGDEQFF
medium-sized	TRBV6-6	TRBJ2-6	TRBD1	TGTGCCAGCAGTGCCGGGACAGCCCTCTCTGGGGCCAACGTCCTGACTTTC	CASSAGTALSGANVLTF
medium-sized	TRBV6-2/TRBV6-3	TRBJ2-7	-	TGTGCCAGCAGTTACACGACCTACGAGCAGTACTTC	CASSYTTYEQYF